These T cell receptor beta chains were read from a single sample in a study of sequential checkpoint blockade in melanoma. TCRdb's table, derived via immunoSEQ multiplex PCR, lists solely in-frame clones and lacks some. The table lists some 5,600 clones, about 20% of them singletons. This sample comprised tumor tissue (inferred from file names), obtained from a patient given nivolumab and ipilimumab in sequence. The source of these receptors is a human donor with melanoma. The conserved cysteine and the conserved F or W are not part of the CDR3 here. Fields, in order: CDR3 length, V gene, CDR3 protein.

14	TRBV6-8	ASSDVVAGRRGEQF
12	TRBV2	ASSVQGATDTQY
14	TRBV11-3	ASSSPAGGLADTQY
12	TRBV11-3	ASSLEGWYTEAF
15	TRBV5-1	ASSLSQGAAGANVLT
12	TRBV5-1	ASSMGQPNEKLF
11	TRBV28	ASSTGWGGEQY
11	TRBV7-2	ASSFRLGVEQF
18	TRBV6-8	ASSYQGLEDRGPRGSEQY
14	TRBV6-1	ASSEGSGGLHQPQH
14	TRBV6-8	ASRDPGPSSYNEQF
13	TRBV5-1	ASSSTGHRGSPLH
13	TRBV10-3	ASSEDPAIYNEQF
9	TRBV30	AWVGENGYT
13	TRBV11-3	ASSSLAGGRETQY
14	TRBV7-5	ASSQGAILDNNEQF